The entry below gives a single TCR beta chain sequence along with its context. It was with 60 Vbeta and 13 Jbeta primers that the PCR ran. This table comes from immunoSEQ multiplex PCR, and its TCRdb copy is limited to in-frame clones, with some not included. The sample lists roughly 100,000 clones; roughly 80% were seen once. V lost 3 bases, J lost 6 bases, and 4 bases stayed unmatched. The CDR3 runs 14 residues. Germline V gives CDR1 MGHDK, CDR2 SYGVNS. This specimen belongs to a study of cytomegalovirus exposure and HLA in healthy donors. Study overall: Some 77 million unique TCRs from HLA-typed donors were held in an early release of data.

Sequencing input: PBMCs. The genes are TRBV25-1 and TRBJ2-1; 8 positions agree with TRBD1. This clonotype originated in a man aged 35-49 years in good health and CMV-seronegative. The CDR3 here is CASSDPGGSNEQFF. In DNA, the CDR3 is TGTGCCAGCAGTGACCCAGGGGGCTCCAATGAGCAGTTCTTC.